One sample yielded the 2 T cell receptor beta chains listed below, sequenced in a study of Graves' ophthalmopathy and Graves' hyperthyroidism. RNA transcripts served as template for amplifying TCR beta CDR3 sequences. HTBI primers primed a first-round RT-PCR, and a second-round multiplex PCR followed. TCRdb recomputed calls from the multiplex PCR reads with MiXCR, one row per CDR3 protein. The sample contains a few hundred thousand distinct CDR3 sequences, about a sixth of which appear only once. Sequencing used peripheral blood. The receptors here all came from an adult woman with stable Graves' hyperthyroidism.

The chain is built from TRBV6-2 or TRBV6-3 and TRBJ2-2, with 9 bases fitting TRBD2. The germline CDR1 and CDR2 sequences are MNHEY and SVGEGT. V shed 0 bases, J shed 5 bases, and the junction held 10 bases outside the gene matches. The CDR3 is 18 residues long. The DNA of the CDR3 is TGTGCCAGCAGTTACTCTTGGGGTAGCGGGAGCCATACCGGGGAGCTGTTTTTT. The encoded protein is CASSYSWGSGSHTGELFF.

This clonotype has at least ten counts. Here the CDR3 reads CATSRDNRGLTVYEQYF. The CDR3 DNA is TGTGCCACCAGCAGAGATAATCGGGGGCTTACAGTCTACGAGCAGTACTTC. The rearrangement uses TRBV15 and TRBJ2-7, with D perhaps TRBD1 or TRBD2 (6 bases each). The CDR3 loop spans 17 amino acids. The V gene's germline CDR1 is LNHNV and CDR2 YYDKDF (reference sequence). Trimming took off 0 bases at V and 3 bases at J, with 18 bases between the two ends.